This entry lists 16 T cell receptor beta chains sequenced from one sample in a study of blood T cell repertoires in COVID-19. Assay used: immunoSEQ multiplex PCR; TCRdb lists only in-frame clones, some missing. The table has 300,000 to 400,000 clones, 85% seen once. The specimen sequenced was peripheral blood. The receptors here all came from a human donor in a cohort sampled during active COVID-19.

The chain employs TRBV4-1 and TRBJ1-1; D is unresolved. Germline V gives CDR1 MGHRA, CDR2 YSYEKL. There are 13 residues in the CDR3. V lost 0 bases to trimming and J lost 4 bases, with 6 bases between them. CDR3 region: CASSQDYGTEAFF. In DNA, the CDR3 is TGCGCCAGCAGCCAAGACTATGGCACTGAAGCTTTCTTT.

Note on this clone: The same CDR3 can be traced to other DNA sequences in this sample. The DNA of the CDR3 is TGCGCCAGCAGCCTGGTGGCTGGAGGGAGCACAGATACGCAGTATTTT. As protein: CASSLVAGGSTDTQYF. J is TRBJ2-3 and V is TRBV5-1; a possible D gene is TRBD2 (6 bases). The V gene's germline CDR1 is SGHRS and CDR2 YFSETQ. This CDR3 contains 16 residues. Trimming pared 4 bases from V and 0 bases from J, leaving 15 bases between. Using reference TRBV5-1 and TRBJ2-3 for the parts outside the CDR3, the full variable domain is KAGVTQTPRYLIKTRGQQVTLSCSPISGHRSVSWYQQTPGQGLQFLFEYFSETQRNKGNFPGRFSGRQFSNSRSEMNVSTLELGDSALYLCASSLVAGGSTDTQYFGPGTRLTVL.

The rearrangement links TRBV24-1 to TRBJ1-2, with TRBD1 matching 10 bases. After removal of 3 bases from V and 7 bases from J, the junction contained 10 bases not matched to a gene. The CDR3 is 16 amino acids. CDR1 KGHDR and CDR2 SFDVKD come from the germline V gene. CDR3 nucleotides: TGTGCCACCAGTGATCGTCGGGGACAGGGGTACCGTGGCTACACCTTC. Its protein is CATSDRRGQGYRGYTF.

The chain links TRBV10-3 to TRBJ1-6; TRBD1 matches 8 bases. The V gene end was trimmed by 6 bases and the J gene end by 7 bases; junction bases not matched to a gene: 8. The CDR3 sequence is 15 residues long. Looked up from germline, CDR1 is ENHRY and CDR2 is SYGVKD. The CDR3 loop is CAIRTGVNTNSPLHF. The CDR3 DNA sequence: TGTGCCATCAGGACAGGGGTTAATACGAATTCACCCCTCCACTTT.

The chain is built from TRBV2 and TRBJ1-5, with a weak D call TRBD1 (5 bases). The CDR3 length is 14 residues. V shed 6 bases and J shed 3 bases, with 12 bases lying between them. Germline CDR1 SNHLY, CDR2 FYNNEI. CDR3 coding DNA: TGTGCCAGCAGGGGCGGGGGGAACAATCAGCCCCAGCATTTT. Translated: CASRGGGNNQPQHF.

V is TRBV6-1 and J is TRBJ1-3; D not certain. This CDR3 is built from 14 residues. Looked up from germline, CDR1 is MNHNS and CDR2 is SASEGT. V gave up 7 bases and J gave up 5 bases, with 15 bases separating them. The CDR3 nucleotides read TGTGCCAGCACCGCGGGCACCCAACGAAACACCATATATTTT. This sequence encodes CASTAGTQRNTIYF.

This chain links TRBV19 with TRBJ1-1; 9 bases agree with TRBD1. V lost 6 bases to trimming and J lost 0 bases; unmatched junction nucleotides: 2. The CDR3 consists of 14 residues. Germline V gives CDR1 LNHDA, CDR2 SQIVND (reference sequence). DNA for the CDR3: TGTGCCAGTAGGACAGGGGGTATGAACACTGAAGCTTTCTTT. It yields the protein CASRTGGMNTEAFF.

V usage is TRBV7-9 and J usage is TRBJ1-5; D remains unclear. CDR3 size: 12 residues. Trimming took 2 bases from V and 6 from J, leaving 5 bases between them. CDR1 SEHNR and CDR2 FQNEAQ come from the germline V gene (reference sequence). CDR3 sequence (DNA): TGTGCCAGCAGCTTAATGGCTCAGCCCCAGCATTTT. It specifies CASSLMAQPQHF.

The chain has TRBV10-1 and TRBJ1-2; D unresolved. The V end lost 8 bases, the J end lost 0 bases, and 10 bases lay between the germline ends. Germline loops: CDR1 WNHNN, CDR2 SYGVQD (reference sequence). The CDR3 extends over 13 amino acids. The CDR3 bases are TGCGCCAGCTCGGAGTCAGCTAACTATGGCTACACCTTC. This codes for CASSESANYGYTF.

CDR3 in amino acids: CASSQADEQFF. The DNA for the CDR3 is TGCGCCAGCAGCCAGGCCGATGAGCAGTTCTTC. The V and J genes are TRBV4-1 and TRBJ2-1, with D hard to call. Trimming took off 3 bases at V and 8 bases at J, with 5 bases between the two ends. CDR3 length: 11 residues. The V gene's germline CDR1 is MGHRA and CDR2 YSYEKL.

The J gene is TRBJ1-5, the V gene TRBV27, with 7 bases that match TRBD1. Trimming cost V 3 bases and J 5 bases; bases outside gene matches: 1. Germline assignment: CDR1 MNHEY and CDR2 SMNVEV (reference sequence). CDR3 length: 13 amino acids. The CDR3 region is CASSFTGDQPQHF. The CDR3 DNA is TGTGCCAGCAGTTTTACAGGGGATCAGCCCCAGCATTTT.

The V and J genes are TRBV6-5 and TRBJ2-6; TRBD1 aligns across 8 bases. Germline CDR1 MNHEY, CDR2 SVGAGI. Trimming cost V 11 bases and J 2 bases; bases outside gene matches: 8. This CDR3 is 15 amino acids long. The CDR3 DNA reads TGTGCCGGATCTTCAGGGGGCGCTGGGGCCAACGTCCTGACTTTC. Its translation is CAGSSGGAGANVLTF.

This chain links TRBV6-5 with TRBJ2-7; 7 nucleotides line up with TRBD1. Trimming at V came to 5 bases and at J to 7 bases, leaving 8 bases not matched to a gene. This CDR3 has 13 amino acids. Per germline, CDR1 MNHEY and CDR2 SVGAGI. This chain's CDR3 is CASSRQGDREQYF. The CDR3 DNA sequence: TGTGCCAGCAGTCGACAGGGAGATCGGGAGCAGTACTTC.

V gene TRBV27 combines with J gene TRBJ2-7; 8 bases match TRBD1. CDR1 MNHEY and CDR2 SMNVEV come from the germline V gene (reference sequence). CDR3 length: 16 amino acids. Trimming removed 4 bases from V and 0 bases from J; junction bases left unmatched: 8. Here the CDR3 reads CASSYDRDRPSYEQYF. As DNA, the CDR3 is TGTGCCAGCAGTTACGACCGGGACAGGCCCTCCTACGAGCAGTACTTC.

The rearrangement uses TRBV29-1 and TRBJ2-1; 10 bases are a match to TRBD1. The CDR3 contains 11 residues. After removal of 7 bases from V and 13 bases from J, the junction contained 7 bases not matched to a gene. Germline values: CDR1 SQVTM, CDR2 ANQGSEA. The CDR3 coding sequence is TGCAGCGAAGGCCGGGACAGGGGACAGTTCTTC. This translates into CSEGRDRGQFF.

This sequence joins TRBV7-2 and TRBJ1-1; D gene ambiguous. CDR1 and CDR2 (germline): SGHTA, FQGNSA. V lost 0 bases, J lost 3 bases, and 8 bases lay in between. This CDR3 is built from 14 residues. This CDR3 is CASSLAAADTEAFF. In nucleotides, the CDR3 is TGTGCCAGCAGCTTAGCCGCTGCGGACACTGAAGCTTTCTTT.